Below are 17 T cell receptor beta chains sequenced from a single sample in a study of cytomegalovirus exposure and HLA in healthy donors. 13 Jbeta primers and 60 Vbeta primers were used for the PCR. Assay used: immunoSEQ multiplex PCR; TCRdb lists only in-frame clones, some missing. The sample shows 100,000 or so clones, roughly 82% of them seen only once. Sequences were obtained from PBMCs. These receptors originate from a man aged 30-40 years in good health and CMV-seropositive.

The chain is built from TRBV28 and TRBJ2-1; 8 nucleotides align to TRBD1. This CDR3 has 15 residues. The ends lost 4 bases at V and 7 bases at J; junction bases unmatched: 9. CDR1 is MDHEN, CDR2 SYDVKM, per germline. CDR3 nucleotide sequence: TGTGCCAGCAGTTCGTCCGGGACAGGATTGAATGAGCAGTTCTTC. Amino acids: CASSSSGTGLNEQFF.

The chain uses TRBV27 and TRBJ1-3; 8 bases agree with TRBD1. The CDR3 length is 15 residues. Germline loops: CDR1 MNHEY, CDR2 SMNVEV (reference sequence). V lost 4 bases to trimming and J lost 7 bases; unmatched junction nucleotides: 9. The CDR3 bases are TGTGCCAGCAGTTCAGGGAGGACAGGGAGGAACACCATATATTTT. Residues: CASSSGRTGRNTIYF.

This chain links TRBV7-9 with TRBJ2-1; D call uncertain. Germline V CDR1 and CDR2: SEHNR, FQNEAQ (reference sequence). CDR3 length: 15 amino acids. Trimming removed 5 bases from V and 0 bases from J, with 11 bases in between. The CDR3 DNA reads TGTGCCAGCAGCCCCACCGGCGGCTCCTACAATGAGCAGTTCTTC. It codes for CASSPTGGSYNEQFF. The variable domain in full, with the rest retrieved from reference TRBV7-9 and TRBJ2-1, is DTGVSQNPRHKITKRGQNVTFRCDPISEHNRLYWYRQTLGQGPEFLTYFQNEAQLEKSRLLSDRFSAERPKGSFSTLEIQRTEQGDSAMYLCASSPTGGSYNEQFFGPGTRLTVL.

The CDR3 DNA is TGCGCCAGCAGCCAAGATGTCAACACAGATACGCAGTATTTT. Protein sequence: CASSQDVNTDTQYF. V gene TRBV4-1 combines with J gene TRBJ2-3; D is unresolved. The CDR3 is 14 amino acids. Germline loops: CDR1 MGHRA, CDR2 YSYEKL. Trimming took off 0 bases at V and 2 bases at J, with 6 bases between the two ends.

This clone came up once. V usage is TRBV11-3 and J usage is TRBJ2-1; 8 bases fit TRBD1. Per germline, CDR1 SGHNT and CDR2 YENEEA. Trimming cost V 5 bases and J 0 bases; bases outside gene matches: 6. CDR3 length: 16 amino acids. DNA of the CDR3: TGTGCCAGCAGCATTGGACAGGGAGTCTCCTACAATGAGCAGTTCTTC. The encoded protein is CASSIGQGVSYNEQFF. The full variable domain, with the rest looked up from reference TRBV11-3 and TRBJ2-1, is EAGVVQSPRYKIIEKKQPVAFWCNPISGHNTLYWYLQNLGQGPELLIRYENEEAVDDSQLPKDRFSAERLKGVDSTLKIQPAELGDSAVYLCASSIGQGVSYNEQFFGPGTRLTVL.

This clone was counted between two and nine times. This chain connects TRBV4-2 to TRBJ2-3, with TRBD1 matching over 10 bases. CDR3 length equals 15 residues. After removal of 5 bases from V and 4 bases from J, the junction contained 6 bases not matched to a gene. CDR1 and CDR2 (germline): LGHNA, YNFKEQ. The CDR3 DNA follows: TGTGCCAGCAGCGCCGGGACAGGGGATTCAGATACGCAGTATTTT. Its translation: CASSAGTGDSDTQYF.

The chain recombines TRBV5-1 with TRBJ2-5; D is uncertain. This CDR3 has 14 residues. The V end was cut by 0 bases, the J end by 1 base, with 7 bases between. Germline lookup yields CDR1 SGHRS and CDR2 YFSETQ. The CDR3 nucleotides are TGCGCCAGCAGCTTGGTAACGGGCCAAGAGACCCAGTACTTC. Encoded protein: CASSLVTGQETQYF. The variable domain in full, with the rest retrieved from reference TRBV5-1 and TRBJ2-5, is KAGVTQTPRYLIKTRGQQVTLSCSPISGHRSVSWYQQTPGQGLQFLFEYFSETQRNKGNFPGRFSGRQFSNSRSEMNVSTLELGDSALYLCASSLVTGQETQYFGPGTRLLVL.

This chain uses TRBV7-9 with TRBJ2-2; 9 bases match TRBD1. Losses at the gene ends were 1 base for V and 4 bases for J; bases not matched to a gene: 4. CDR3 length: 16 amino acids. Germline-derived CDR1 and CDR2 are SEHNR and FQNEAQ (reference sequence). The CDR3, as DNA: TGTGCCAGCAGCTTAGTAGGACAGGGGATCACCGGGGAGCTGTTTTTT. It encodes CASSLVGQGITGELFF.

The CDR3 region has the DNA TGTGCCATTCTAGCCGGGACAGGGGAAAGAACAGATACGCAGTATTTT. It encodes CAILAGTGERTDTQYF. The chain has TRBV6-4 and TRBJ2-3; 10 bases agree with TRBD1. V lost 10 bases and J lost 3; bases outside the gene matches: 13. The CDR3 spans 16 residues. Germline V gene data show CDR1 as MRHNA and CDR2 as SNTAGT.

J is TRBJ1-1 and V is TRBV18; D not certain. This CDR3 spans 13 amino acids. Germline V lookup: CDR1 KGHSH, CDR2 LQKENI. V was clipped by 0 bases and J by 5 bases, with 7 bases between them. CDR3: CASSPPPRTEAFF. The CDR3, as DNA: TGTGCCAGCTCACCACCGCCACGGACTGAAGCTTTCTTT.

J is TRBJ2-3 and V is TRBV7-2, with 14 bases aligning to TRBD2. Germline loops: CDR1 SGHTA, CDR2 FQGNSA. The CDR3 totals 17 residues. After removal of 8 bases from V and 2 bases from J, the junction contained 9 bases not matched to a gene. The CDR3 DNA sequence: TGTGCCAGCCCCGGGACTAGCGGGAGTAGGGACACAGATACGCAGTATTTT. Its translation: CASPGTSGSRDTDTQYF.

This chain connects TRBV5-4 to TRBJ1-1; 7 positions match TRBD1. The CDR3 is 14 amino acids. CDR1 SGHNT and CDR2 YYREEE come from the germline V gene (reference sequence). V shed 2 bases, J shed 11 bases, and the junction held 12 bases outside the gene matches. The DNA for the CDR3 is TGTGCCAGCAGCTTAGGGGGCGCAAGTTCCAATGCTTTCTTT. This gives the protein CASSLGGASSNAFF. The full variable domain, rest sourced from reference TRBV5-4 and TRBJ1-1, is ETGVTQSPTHLIKTRGQQVTLRCSSQSGHNTVSWYQQALGQGPQFIFQYYREEENGRGNFPPRFSGLQFPNYSSELNVNALELDDSALYLCASSLGGASSNAFFGQGTRLTVV.

The chain couples TRBV13 to TRBJ1-3; a possible D gene is TRBD1 (6 bases). The ends were cut back, 6 bases at V and 0 bases at J, with 12 bases in the middle. The CDR3 is 15 residues long. The germline gives CDR1 PRHDT, CDR2 FYEKMQ (reference sequence). CDR3 loop: CASRNSDSSGNTIYF. The CDR3 region has the DNA TGTGCCAGCAGAAACTCGGACAGCTCTGGAAACACCATATATTTT.

The chain is built from TRBV30 and TRBJ1-5, with TRBD1 as a possible D gene (5 bases). This CDR3 has 17 residues. Germline CDR1 GTSNPN, CDR2 SVGIG (reference sequence). The V end lost 0 bases, the J end lost 1 base, and 16 bases lay between the germline ends. Written as DNA, the CDR3 is TGTGCCTGGAGTGTAAAGGGGCGGCGATGGAGCAATCAGCCCCAGCATTTT. This gives the protein CAWSVKGRRWSNQPQHF.

V and J are TRBV10-3 and TRBJ2-1; D perhaps matches TRBD1 (5 bases). The CDR3 has 15 residues. Germline lookup yields CDR1 ENHRY and CDR2 SYGVKD. Trimming shortened V by 0 bases and J by 8 bases, and 14 bases separated the two germline ends. CDR3: CAISESKGAGDEQFF. The CDR3 DNA sequence: TGTGCCATCAGTGAGTCAAAAGGGGCTGGGGATGAGCAGTTCTTC.

This clone was seen only once. This chain connects TRBV14 to TRBJ2-5; 12 bases line up with TRBD2. V shed 6 bases and J 4 bases; nucleotides not matched to a gene: 3. The CDR3 runs 14 residues. Germline V lookup: CDR1 SGHDN, CDR2 FVKESK. The CDR3 DNA reads as TGTGCCAGCAGGGAGACTAGCGGGGGAGAGACCCAGTACTTC. Translating gives CASRETSGGETQYF.

Turning to this clone: Germline is not matched at one junction end, which may reflect a read error. The V call is TRBV4-2, the J call TRBJ2-3, with D possibly being TRBD2 (6 bases). This CDR3 region has 14 residues. Germline V gene sequence: CDR1 LGHNA, CDR2 YNFKEQ. In DNA, the CDR3 is TGTGCCAGCAGCCTGGGGCGGGGCACGGATACGCAGTATTTT. It translates to CASSLGRGTDTQYF.